This T cell receptor beta chain was recorded in a study of blood T cells in healthy people across ages. Germline V gives CDR1 MNHNS, CDR2 SASEGT. The CDR3 contains 11 residues. Trimming took 10 bases from V and 11 from J; bases not matched to a gene: 8. Ranging in age from roughly 6 to 90, the donors were healthy Caucasian individuals from Russia. PBMCs, at least 6 million per sample, were isolated. Together with a sample-barcoded 5' primer, a J-beta primer mix was included in a second PCR lasting about 6 to 12 cycles. A 12-random-nucleotide template-switch adaptor tagged each cDNA molecule. TCRdb fed the 5' RACE reads into MiXCR, producing one record per CDR3 protein. In the table there are about 1,800,000 distinct CDR3 sequences, over 25% of which are singletons. This clonotype appeared a single time.

The specimen was blood. The genes are TRBV6-1 and TRBJ2-5, with TRBD1 identical over 9 bases. This TCR came from a woman in her thirties in good health. DNA of the CDR3: TGTGCCATCCACAGGGGGCGAGAGCAGTACTTC. This gives the protein CAIHRGREQYF.